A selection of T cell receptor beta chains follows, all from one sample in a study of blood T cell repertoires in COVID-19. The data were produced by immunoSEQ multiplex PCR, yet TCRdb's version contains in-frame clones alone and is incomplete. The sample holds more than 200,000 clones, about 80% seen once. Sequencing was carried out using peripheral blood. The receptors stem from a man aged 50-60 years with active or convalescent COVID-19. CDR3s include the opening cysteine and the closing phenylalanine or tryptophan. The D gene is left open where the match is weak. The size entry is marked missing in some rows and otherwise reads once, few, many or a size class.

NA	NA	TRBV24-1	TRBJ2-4	CANSGTIAKNIQYF	TGTGCCAACTCCGGGACAATAGCCAAAAACATTCAGTACTTC
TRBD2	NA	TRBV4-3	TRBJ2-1	CASSYGTSGGYEQFF	TGCGCCAGCAGCTACGGGACTAGCGGGGGTTATGAGCAGTTCTTC
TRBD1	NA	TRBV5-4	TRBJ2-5	CASSWGTAQETQYF	TGTGCCAGCAGCTGGGGGACAGCTCAAGAGACCCAGTACTTC
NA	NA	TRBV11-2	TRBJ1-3	CASSSLAGSGNTIYF	TGTGCCAGCAGCTCTCTCGCCGGGTCTGGAAACACCATATATTTT
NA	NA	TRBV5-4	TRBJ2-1	CASSLNRSDGKQFF	TGTGCCAGCAGCTTGAACAGGTCGGACGGTAAGCAGTTCTTC
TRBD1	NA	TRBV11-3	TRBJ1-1	CASSTRQGPSGTEAFF	TGTGCCAGCAGCACGCGACAGGGCCCCTCAGGCACTGAAGCTTTCTTT
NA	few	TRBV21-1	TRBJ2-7	CASSRLRGSYEQYF	TGTGCCAGCAGCCGCCTACGGGGCTCCTACGAGCAGTACTTC
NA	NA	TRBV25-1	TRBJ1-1	CASIRGGMNTEAFF	TGTGCCAGCATTCGGGGGGGGATGAACACTGAAGCTTTCTTT
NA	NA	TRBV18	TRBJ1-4	CASSPLRQATNEKLFF	TGTGCCAGCTCACCCCTTCGACAGGCAACTAATGAAAAACTGTTTTTT
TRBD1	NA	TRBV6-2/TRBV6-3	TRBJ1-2	CASSYGGQGGRNGYTF	TGTGCCAGCAGTTACGGAGGCCAGGGGGGAAGGAATGGCTACACCTTC
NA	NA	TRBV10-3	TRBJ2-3	CAITEGGTDTQYF	TGTGCCATCACCGAAGGGGGAACAGATACGCAGTATTTT
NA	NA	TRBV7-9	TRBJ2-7	CASSRSGGNEQYF	TGTGCCAGCAGCCGGTCGGGGGGCAACGAGCAGTACTTC
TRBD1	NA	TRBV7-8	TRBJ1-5	CASSVGIGRGQGQPQHF	TGTGCCAGCAGCGTCGGGATTGGCAGGGGGCAAGGGCAGCCCCAGCATTTT
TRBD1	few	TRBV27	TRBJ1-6	CASRLSGTGVSPLHF	TGTGCCAGCAGACTCTCCGGGACAGGGGTTTCACCCCTCCACTTT
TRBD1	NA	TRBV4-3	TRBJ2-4	CASSQDTGASPAKNIQYF	TGCGCCAGCAGCCAAGATACAGGGGCCTCCCCCGCCAAAAACATTCAGTACTTC
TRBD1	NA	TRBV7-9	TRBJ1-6	CASSSGQGRSSPLHF	TGTGCCAGCAGCTCCGGACAGGGACGCTCTTCACCCCTCCACTTT
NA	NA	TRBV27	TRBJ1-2	CASSLSEFGYTF	TGTGCCAGCAGTTTATCTGAGTTTGGCTACACCTTC
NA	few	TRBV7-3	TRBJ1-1	CASSLNGNTEAFF	TGTGCCAGCAGCTTAAACGGGAACACTGAAGCTTTCTTT
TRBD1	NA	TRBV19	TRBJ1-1	CASSRDRGPNTEAFF	TGTGCCAGTAGTAGGGACAGGGGGCCGAACACTGAAGCTTTCTTT
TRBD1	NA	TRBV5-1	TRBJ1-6	CASRLGQGQNSPLHF	TGCGCCAGCAGACTCGGACAGGGCCAAAATTCACCCCTCCACTTT
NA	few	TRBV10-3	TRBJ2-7	CAISESKDGTYEQYF	TGTGCCATCAGTGAGTCAAAGGACGGGACCTACGAGCAGTACTTC
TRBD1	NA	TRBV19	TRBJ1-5	CAGADRGGQPQHF	TGTGCCGGAGCCGACAGGGGCGGTCAGCCCCAGCATTTT
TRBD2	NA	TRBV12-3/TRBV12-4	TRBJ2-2	CASSLSGGAPPFF	TGTGCCAGCAGCCTCAGCGGGGGGGCCCCTCCGTTTTTT
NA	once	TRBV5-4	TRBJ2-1	CASSLGHEQFF	TGTGCCAGCAGCTTGGGACACGAGCAGTTCTTC
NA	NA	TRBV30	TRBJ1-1	CAWSGATGQNTEAFF	TGTGCCTGGAGTGGGGCAACGGGACAGAACACTGAAGCTTTCTTT
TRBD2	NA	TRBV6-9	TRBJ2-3	CASSKGLAGGPDTQYF	TGTGCCAGCAGTAAGGGACTAGCGGGGGGGCCTGATACGCAGTATTTT
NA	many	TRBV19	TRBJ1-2	CASSLKGTSESAGGYTF	TGTGCCAGTAGTCTTAAAGGGACCAGCGAATCAGCGGGAGGCTACACCTTC
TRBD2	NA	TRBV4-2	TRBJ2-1	CASSQEIAGASYNEQFF	TGTGCCAGCAGCCAAGAAATAGCGGGGGCTTCCTACAATGAGCAGTTCTTC
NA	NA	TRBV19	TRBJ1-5	CASSPWGGSNQPQHF	TGTGCCAGTAGTCCTTGGGGGGGTAGCAATCAGCCCCAGCATTTT
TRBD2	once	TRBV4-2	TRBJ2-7	CASSLLAGGLSYEQYF	TGTGCCAGCAGCCTTTTAGCGGGGGGGCTTTCCTACGAGCAGTACTTC
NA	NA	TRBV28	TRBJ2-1	CASRSSGYNEQFF	TGTGCCAGCAGATCGTCCGGGTACAATGAGCAGTTCTTC
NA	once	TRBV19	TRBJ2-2	CASSIGGQNTGELFF	TGTGCCAGTAGTATAGGGGGACAAAACACCGGGGAGCTGTTTTTT
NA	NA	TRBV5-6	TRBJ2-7	CASNPAGEFYEQYF	TGTGCCAGCAACCCCGCAGGTGAATTCTACGAGCAGTACTTC
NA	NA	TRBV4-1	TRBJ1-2	CASSPLPVSNYGYTF	TGCGCCAGCAGTCCCCTTCCGGTTTCTAACTATGGCTACACCTTC
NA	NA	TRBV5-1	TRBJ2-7	CASSPTGSYEQYF	TGCGCCAGCAGCCCGACGGGGTCGTACGAGCAGTACTTC
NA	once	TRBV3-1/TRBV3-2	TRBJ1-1	CASRPWEDPNTEAFF	TGTGCCAGCAGACCATGGGAGGACCCGAACACTGAAGCTTTCTTT
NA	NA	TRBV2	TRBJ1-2	CASDRAGGYTF	TGTGCCAGCGACAGAGCTGGGGGCTACACCTTC
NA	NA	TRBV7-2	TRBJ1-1	CASRPAGGMNTEAFF	TGTGCCAGCAGACCTGCGGGGGGGATGAACACTGAAGCTTTCTTT
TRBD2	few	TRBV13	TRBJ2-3	CASSSTETSGEVPDTQYF	TGTGCCAGCAGCTCTACGGAGACTAGCGGGGAAGTCCCTGATACGCAGTATTTT
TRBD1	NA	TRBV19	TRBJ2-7	CASSTRVRTGTYEQYF	TGTGCCAGTAGTACCCGGGTCCGGACAGGAACCTACGAGCAGTACTTC
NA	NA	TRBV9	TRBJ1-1	CASSGEGSGREAFF	TGTGCCAGCAGCGGGGAAGGGTCAGGGCGAGAAGCTTTCTTT
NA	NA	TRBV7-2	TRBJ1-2	CASSLAEDGYTF	TGTGCCAGCAGCTTAGCAGAGGATGGCTACACCTTC
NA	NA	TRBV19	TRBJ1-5	CASSSTVAQPQHF	TGTGCCAGTAGTAGTACGGTCGCTCAGCCCCAGCATTTT
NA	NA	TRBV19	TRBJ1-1	CASSKAGEAFF	TGTGCCAGTAGTAAGGCAGGGGAAGCTTTCTTT
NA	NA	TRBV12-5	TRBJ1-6	CASGLDQGSGNSPLHF	TGTGCTAGTGGTTTGGATCAGGGAAGCGGGAATTCACCCCTCCACTTT
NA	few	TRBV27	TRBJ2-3	CASSFRQFGTDTQYF	TGTGCCAGCAGTTTCCGACAATTCGGCACAGATACGCAGTATTTT
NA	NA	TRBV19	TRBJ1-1	CASSIEGGTEAFF	TGTGCCAGTAGTATAGAAGGGGGTACTGAAGCTTTCTTT
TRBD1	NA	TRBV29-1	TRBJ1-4	CSVVTGTANEKLFF	TGCAGCGTCGTAACCGGGACAGCTAATGAAAAACTGTTTTTT
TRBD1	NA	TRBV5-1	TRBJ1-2	CASSPGQNYGYTF	TGCGCCAGCAGCCCGGGACAGAACTATGGCTACACCTTC
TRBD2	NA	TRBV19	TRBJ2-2	CASMGLAGGTNTGELFF	TGTGCCAGTATGGGACTAGCGGGGGGAACGAACACCGGGGAGCTGTTTTTT
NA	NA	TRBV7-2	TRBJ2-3	CASSYGVSDTQYF	TGTGCCAGCAGCTACGGGGTTTCAGATACGCAGTATTTT
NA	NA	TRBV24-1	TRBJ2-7	CATSDPPENRSSYEQYF	TGTGCCACCAGTGATCCCCCCGAGAACCGGAGCTCCTACGAGCAGTACTTC
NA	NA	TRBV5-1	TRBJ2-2	CASSPTTAGAGTGELFF	TGCGCCAGCAGCCCAACCACCGCAGGGGCAGGGACCGGGGAGCTGTTTTTT
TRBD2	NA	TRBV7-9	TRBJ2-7	CASSSYRGDYEQYF	TGTGCCAGCAGCTCTTACCGGGGGGACTACGAGCAGTACTTC